This T cell receptor beta chain is from a study of blood T cell repertoires in COVID-19. TCRdb's copy holds only in-frame clones and misses some; the assay was immunoSEQ multiplex PCR. The sample includes roughly 190,000 clones, about 88% of them seen just once. Per germline, CDR1 SGHAT and CDR2 FQNNGV. The CDR3 contains 15 residues. V lost 4 bases and J 5 bases, leaving 15 bases between the germline ends. The chain employs TRBV11-2 and TRBJ1-5, with D perhaps TRBD1 (6 bases). This sequence was found in a woman aged 80 or over in a cohort sampled during active or convalescent COVID-19. The material sequenced was peripheral blood. The CDR3 region has the DNA TGTGCCAGCAGCTCTTCCGTCAGGGGCGATCAGCCCCAGCATTTT. Its translation is CASSSSVRGDQPQHF.